These 20 T cell receptor beta chains share one sample of origin, sequenced in a study of early T cells in non-severe SARS-CoV-2 infection. TCRdb reprocessed the 5' RACE reads via MiXCR and lists one record per CDR3 protein. The table has 70,000 or so distinct CDR3 sequences, roughly 15% seen once. Sequenced sample: whole blood. These receptors were obtained from an adult who was a healthcare worker with PCR-confirmed SARS-CoV-2 infection or an uninfected control (not recorded which).

This clonotype showed up just once. This chain joins TRBV6-5 and TRBJ2-1; no clear D gene. CDR1 and CDR2 (germline): MNHEY, SVGAGI. The CDR3 consists of 15 residues. Trimming left V 4 bases short and J 3 bases short, with 13 bases between. CDR3 in DNA: TGTGCCAGCAGTTCAAAAAAAATTCACTACAATGAGCAGTTCTTC. This translates into CASSSKKIHYNEQFF.

V gene TRBV7-3 combines with J gene TRBJ2-7, with D perhaps given as TRBD1 or TRBD2 (5 bases each). Germline CDR1 reads SGHTA; CDR2 reads FQGTGA. The CDR3 sequence is 14 residues long. V was shortened by 3 bases and J by 2 bases, with 11 bases between the two germline ends. In nucleotides, the CDR3 is TGTGCCAGCAGCTTGGGGACCGGCCCCTACGAGCAGTACTTC. It encodes CASSLGTGPYEQYF.

This clonotype was seen more than once but under ten times. The V and J genes are TRBV5-5 and TRBJ2-5; D may be TRBD1 (5 bases). Trimming pared 1 base from V and 5 bases from J, leaving 12 bases between. The CDR3 consists of 14 residues. CDR1 SGHKS and CDR2 YYEKEE come from the germline V gene (reference sequence). The CDR3, as DNA: TGTGCCAGCAGCTTGCAGGGTCTAAAGGAGACCCAGTACTTC. This gives the protein CASSLQGLKETQYF. The full variable domain, in which reference TRBV5-5 and TRBJ2-5 provide the parts outside the CDR3, is DAGVTQSPTHLIKTRGQQVTLRCSPISGHKSVSWYQQVLGQGPQFIFQYYEKEERGRGNFPDRFSARQFPNYSSELNVNALLLGDSALYLCASSLQGLKETQYFGPGTRLLVL.

Turning to this clonotype: A much larger clone lies a single base off, so this may be a read error. This sequence joins TRBV7-3 and TRBJ2-3; possibly TRBD2 for D (6 bases). CDR1 is SGHTA and CDR2 is FQGTGA in the germline V gene. The ends were cut back, 4 bases at V and 1 base at J, with 6 bases in the middle. The CDR3 consists of 13 residues. The CDR3 loop reads CASSSGGTDTQYF. Here the CDR3 DNA reads TGTGCCAGCAGCTCGGGGGGCACAGATACGCAGTATTTT.

This chain connects TRBV30 to TRBJ2-2; D call uncertain. Trimming removed 2 bases at V and 3 bases at J, with 4 bases between. CDR1 and CDR2 from the germline V gene are GTSNPN and SVGIG (reference sequence). The CDR3 covers 12 residues. The CDR3 loop reads CAWSTYTGELFF. The CDR3, as DNA: TGTGCCTGGAGTACTTACACCGGGGAGCTGTTTTTT. Filled out from reference TRBV30 and TRBJ2-2, the complete variable domain reads SQTIHQWPATLVQPVGSPLSLECTVEGTSNPNLYWYRQAAGRGLQLLFYSVGIGQISSEVPQNLSASRPQDRQFILSSKKLLLSDSGFYLCAWSTYTGELFFGEGSRLTVL.

The chain employs TRBV2 and TRBJ1-1; no clear D gene. With 0 bases removed from V and 8 bases from J, the gap between germline ends came to 7 bases. The CDR3 contains 12 residues. CDR1 and CDR2 from the germline V gene are SNHLY and FYNNEI. CDR3 region: CASSEALLEAFF. Written as DNA, the CDR3 is TGTGCCAGCAGTGAAGCGCTTTTGGAAGCTTTCTTT.

This clonotype was counted many times. The chain carries TRBV29-1 and TRBJ2-1, with TRBD1 matching over 8 bases. V was pared by 7 bases and J by 4 bases, with 3 bases of the junction left unmatched. Germline CDR1 and CDR2: SQVTM and ANQGSEA. This CDR3 spans 12 amino acids. CDR3 region: CSGGTGYNEQFF. The CDR3 DNA reads as TGCAGCGGCGGGACAGGATACAATGAGCAGTTCTTC.

The J gene is TRBJ2-1, the V gene TRBV5-1; TRBD1 or TRBD2 may be the D gene (6 bases each). There are 16 residues in the CDR3. The germline gives CDR1 SGHRS, CDR2 YFSETQ. V was pared by 1 base and J by 0 bases, with 11 bases between. CDR3: CASSLLGGRSYNEQFF. In nucleotides, the CDR3 is TGCGCCAGCAGCTTGCTGGGGGGCCGCTCCTACAATGAGCAGTTCTTC. The full variable domain, its missing parts supplied by reference TRBV5-1 and TRBJ2-1, is KAGVTQTPRYLIKTRGQQVTLSCSPISGHRSVSWYQQTPGQGLQFLFEYFSETQRNKGNFPGRFSGRQFSNSRSEMNVSTLELGDSALYLCASSLLGGRSYNEQFFGPGTRLTVL.

A few counts support this clonotype. The chain carries TRBV11-2 and TRBJ2-7, with 8 bases fitting TRBD1. The J segment lost 3 bases and the V segment lost 6 bases, leaving 7 bases of the junction unmatched. This CDR3 comprises 14 residues. CDR1 and CDR2 (germline): SGHAT, FQNNGV. This chain's CDR3 is CASRMTGAGYEQYF. The CDR3 region has the DNA TGTGCCAGCAGGATGACAGGGGCGGGCTACGAGCAGTACTTC.

The V call is TRBV25-1, the J call TRBJ1-1; D call uncertain. The CDR3 is 14 amino acids. Trimming left V 0 bases short and J 1 base short, with 6 bases between. CDR1 is MGHDK, CDR2 SYGVNS, per germline. CDR3 loop: CASSEYRQNTEAFF. CDR3 DNA sequence: TGTGCCAGCAGTGAATATAGACAGAACACTGAAGCTTTCTTT. The complete variable domain, with remaining parts taken from reference TRBV25-1 and TRBJ1-1, reads EADIYQTPRYLVIGTGKKITLECSQTMGHDKMYWYQQDPGMELHLIHYSYGVNSTEKGDLSSESTVSRIRTEHFPLTLESARPSHTSQYLCASSEYRQNTEAFFGQGTRLTVV.

This clonotype was counted at least ten times. V gene TRBV28 combines with J gene TRBJ2-7; TRBD1 aligns across 8 bases. The CDR3 extends over 15 amino acids. Looked up from germline, CDR1 is MDHEN and CDR2 is SYDVKM. V shed 3 bases, J shed 4 bases, and the junction held 8 bases outside the gene matches. DNA of the CDR3: TGTGCCAGCAGTTTCGCAGGGGGCGAGGGATACGAGCAGTACTTC. Protein product: CASSFAGGEGYEQYF.

The CDR3 nucleotides are TGTGCCAGCAGCGTAGTGGGACAGAGCTACGAGCAGTACTTC. Its translation: CASSVVGQSYEQYF. V and J are TRBV9 and TRBJ2-7; TRBD1 matches at 7 bases. CDR3 length equals 14 residues. After removal of 0 bases from V and 3 bases from J, the junction contained 3 bases not matched to a gene. Looked up from germline, CDR1 is SGDLS and CDR2 is YYNGEE.

The rearrangement uses TRBV28 and TRBJ2-6; either TRBD1 or TRBD2 may supply D (5 bases each). Germline assignment: CDR1 MDHEN and CDR2 SYDVKM. V lost 5 bases, J lost 0 bases, and 11 bases lay in between. The CDR3 extends over 16 amino acids. The CDR3 loop is CASSRGRLSGANVLTF. The CDR3 nucleotides read TGTGCCAGCAGTCGGGGACGTCTCTCTGGGGCCAACGTCCTGACTTTC.

The chain links TRBV11-1 to TRBJ2-3; TRBD2 is a possible D gene (6 bases). CDR3 length equals 18 residues. Germline V gene lookup returns CDR1 SGHAT and CDR2 FQDESV (reference sequence). The V end was cut by 3 bases, the J end by 2 bases, with 21 bases between. This chain's CDR3 is CASSFLPGGATYTDTQYF. As DNA, the CDR3 is TGTGCCAGCAGCTTCTTACCTGGCGGGGCGACTTACACAGATACGCAGTATTTT. The variable domain in full, completed from reference TRBV11-1 and TRBJ2-3, reads EAEVAQSPRYKITEKSQAVAFWCDPISGHATLYWYRQILGQGPELLVQFQDESVVDDSQLPKDRFSAERLKGVDSTLKIQPAELGDSAMYLCASSFLPGGATYTDTQYFGPGTRLTVL.

This clonotype has just a few counts. The chain couples TRBV18 to TRBJ1-2, with TRBD1 as a possible D gene (6 bases). Germline lookup yields CDR1 KGHSH and CDR2 LQKENI. CDR3 size: 14 residues. The germline V and J ends were trimmed by 2 bases and 0 bases, with 7 bases remaining between them. The CDR3 bases are TGTGCCAGCTCACCAGGGGGCTCTAACTATGGCTACACCTTC. Amino acids: CASSPGGSNYGYTF.

This chain connects TRBV13 to TRBJ1-6; 7 positions match TRBD1. Germline CDR1 reads PRHDT; CDR2 reads FYEKMQ (reference sequence). V shed 4 bases and J 10 bases; nucleotides not matched to a gene: 7. The CDR3 is 14 residues long. In DNA form, the CDR3 reads TGTGCCAGCAGCTCAGACAGGGCCAGATCACCCCTCCACTTT. Protein sequence: CASSSDRARSPLHF.

This clonotype came up a few times. J is TRBJ2-5 and V is TRBV4-1; D gene ambiguous. The CDR3 has 13 amino acids. CDR1 MGHRA and CDR2 YSYEKL come from the germline V gene. Trimming left V 3 bases short and J 5 bases short, with 10 bases between. The CDR3 DNA sequence: TGCGCCAGCAGCCAGGACCCGACTGAGACCCAGTACTTC. Its protein product is CASSQDPTETQYF.

Only a few counts were recorded for this clonotype. The chain carries TRBV5-1 and TRBJ2-3; weak D call: TRBD2 (6 bases). Germline assignment: CDR1 SGHRS and CDR2 YFSETQ. V was cut by 2 bases and J by 1 base, with 8 bases left in between. CDR3 length: 14 amino acids. The CDR3 sequence: CASSFTGGTDTQYF. The CDR3 DNA reads TGCGCCAGCAGCTTCACGGGGGGCACAGATACGCAGTATTTT.

The rearrangement uses TRBV6-6 and TRBJ1-2; a weak D match, TRBD1 (6 bases). Per the germline V gene, CDR1 is MNHNY and CDR2 is SVGAGI (reference sequence). Trimming cost V 7 bases and J 2 bases, with 29 bases left between them. The CDR3 loop spans 19 amino acids. CDR3 sequence (DNA): TGTGCCAGCACCCCCAACCCCCCCCGTGGAGGGGGTGGAAACTATGGCTACACCTTC. Translated: CASTPNPPRGGGGNYGYTF.

This clonotype was detected a few times. The gene calls are TRBV2 and TRBJ2-5; 7 bases agree with TRBD1. V lost 5 bases to trimming and J lost 1 base; unmatched junction nucleotides: 7. There are 15 residues in the CDR3. Germline CDR1 is SNHLY and CDR2 is FYNNEI. The CDR3 sequence: CASSQQDRTQETQYF. In DNA, the CDR3 is TGTGCCAGCAGTCAACAGGACAGGACCCAAGAGACCCAGTACTTC.